The 3 T cell receptor beta chains in this list originate from one sample, sequenced in a study of blood T cell repertoires in COVID-19. The protocol was immunoSEQ multiplex PCR, while the TCRdb copy is restricted to in-frame clones and leaves out a portion. The repertoire holds about 110,000 clones, with over 60% as singletons. The specimen was peripheral blood. Every receptor here comes from an older man with acute or convalescent COVID-19.

This clone was seen a handful of times. The chain combines TRBV7-9 with TRBJ2-7; D is possibly TRBD1 (5 bases). Germline CDR1 SEHNR, CDR2 FQNEAQ (reference sequence). The length of the CDR3 is 14 residues. V was shortened by 5 bases and J by 0 bases, with 11 bases between the two germline ends. Here the CDR3 DNA reads TGTGCCAGCAGCCCCAGACAGAGCTCCTACGAGCAGTACTTC. It is translated as CASSPRQSSYEQYF.

On this clone itself: At one end, the junction sequence differs from germline, possibly due to a read error. The chain is built from TRBV6-5 and TRBJ1-3, with TRBD1 as a possible D gene (5 bases). The CDR3 has 14 residues. The V gene's germline CDR1 is MNHEY and CDR2 SVGAGI. This chain's CDR3 is CASSYSPGGYTIYF. The CDR3 DNA follows: TGTGCCAGCAGTTACTCACCCGGGGGATACACTATATATTTT.

The CDR3 loop is CATQDLQGSDTQYF. The DNA for the CDR3 is TGTGCCACCCAGGACCTACAGGGATCGGATACGCAGTATTTT. V gene TRBV10-3 combines with J gene TRBJ2-3; a possible D gene is TRBD1 (6 bases). CDR3 size: 14 residues. Trimming pared 10 bases from V and 6 bases from J, leaving 20 bases between. Germline assignment: CDR1 ENHRY and CDR2 SYGVKD.